This T cell receptor (beta chain) was sequenced in a study of identical twins. Regarding the study as a whole: Fewer insertions marked abundant cord blood beta clonotypes; young adult naive trended weakly, memory not at all.

TCRdb used MiXCR to reprocess the 5' RACE reads, holding one entry per CDR3 protein. This sample has 200,000 to 250,000 distinct CDR3 sequences, with more than 9% found just once. This clonotype was detected a few times. The antigen is not known. The CDR3 is 15 residues long. V gave up 3 bases and J gave up 2 bases, with 14 bases separating them. Germline-derived CDR1 and CDR2 are SGDLS and YYNGEE. V usage is TRBV9 and J usage is TRBJ1-2; D might be TRBD1 (5 bases). Sequencing input: memory T cells sorted from blood. The sequence came from a man aged 45-65 years in good health. The CDR3 reads CASSAGWKANYGYTF. CDR3 DNA sequence: TGTGCCAGCAGCGCAGGGTGGAAGGCCAACTATGGCTACACCTTC. The complete variable domain, with remaining parts taken from reference TRBV9 and TRBJ1-2, reads DSGVTQTPKHLITATGQRVTLRCSPRSGDLSVYWYQQSLDQGLQFLIQYYNGEERAKGNILERFSAQQFPDLHSELNLSSLELGDSALYFCASSAGWKANYGYTFGSGTRLTVV.